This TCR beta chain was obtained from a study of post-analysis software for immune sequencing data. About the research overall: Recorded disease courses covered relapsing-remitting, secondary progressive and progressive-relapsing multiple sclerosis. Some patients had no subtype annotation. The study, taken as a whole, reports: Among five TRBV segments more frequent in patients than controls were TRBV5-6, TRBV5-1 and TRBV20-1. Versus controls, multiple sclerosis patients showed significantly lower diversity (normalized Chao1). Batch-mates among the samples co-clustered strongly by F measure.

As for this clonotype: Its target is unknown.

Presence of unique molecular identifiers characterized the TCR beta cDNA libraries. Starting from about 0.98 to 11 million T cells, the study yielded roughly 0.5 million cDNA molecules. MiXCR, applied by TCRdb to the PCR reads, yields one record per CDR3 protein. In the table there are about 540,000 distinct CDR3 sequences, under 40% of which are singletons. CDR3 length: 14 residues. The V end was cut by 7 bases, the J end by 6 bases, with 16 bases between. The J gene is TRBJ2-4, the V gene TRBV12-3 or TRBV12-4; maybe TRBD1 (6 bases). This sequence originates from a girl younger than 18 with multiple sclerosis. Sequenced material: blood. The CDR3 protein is CASTQDRFGNIQYF. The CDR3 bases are TGTGCCAGCACCCAGGACAGATTTGGAAACATTCAGTACTTC.